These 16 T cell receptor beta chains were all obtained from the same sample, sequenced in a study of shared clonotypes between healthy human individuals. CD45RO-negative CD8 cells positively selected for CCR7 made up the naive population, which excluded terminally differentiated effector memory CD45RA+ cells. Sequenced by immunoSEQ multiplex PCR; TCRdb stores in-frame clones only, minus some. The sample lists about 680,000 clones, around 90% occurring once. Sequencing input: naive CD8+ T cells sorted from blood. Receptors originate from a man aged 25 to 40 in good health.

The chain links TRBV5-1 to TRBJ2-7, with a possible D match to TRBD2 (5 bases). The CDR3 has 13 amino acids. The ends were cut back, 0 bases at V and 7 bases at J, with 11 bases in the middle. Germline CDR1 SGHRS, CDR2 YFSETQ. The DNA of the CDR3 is TGCGCCAGCAGCTTGGCCGATGGGAGAGAGCAGTACTTC. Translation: CASSLADGREQYF.

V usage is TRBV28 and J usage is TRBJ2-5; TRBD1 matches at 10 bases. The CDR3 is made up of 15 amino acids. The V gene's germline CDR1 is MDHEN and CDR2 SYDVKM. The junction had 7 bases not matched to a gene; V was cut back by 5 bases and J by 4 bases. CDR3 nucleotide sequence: TGTGCCAGCAGTAGCACCGGGACAGGGGTAGAGACCCAGTACTTC. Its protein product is CASSSTGTGVETQYF.

Here the CDR3 DNA reads TGTGCCATCAGTAACTTCCCTACTCTCACCAAAAGCGGGGGAAGCACAGATACGCAGTATTTT. This gives the protein CAISNFPTLTKSGGSTDTQYF. The chain is built from TRBV10-3 and TRBJ2-3; 8 nucleotides agree with TRBD2. CDR3 length: 21 amino acids. With V trimmed by 5 bases and J by 0 bases, 22 bases remained unmatched. Germline CDR1 is ENHRY and CDR2 is SYGVKD.

The DNA of the CDR3 is TGTGCCAGCAGCCAAGACAGGGCGCGTTCGCAGCCCCAGCATTTT. This translates into CASSQDRARSQPQHF. V and J are TRBV7-9 and TRBJ1-5, with 7 bases matching TRBD1. J was trimmed by 7 bases and V by 5 bases; bases with no gene match: 11. Per the germline V gene, CDR1 is SEHNR and CDR2 is FQNEAQ (reference sequence). This CDR3 has 15 residues.

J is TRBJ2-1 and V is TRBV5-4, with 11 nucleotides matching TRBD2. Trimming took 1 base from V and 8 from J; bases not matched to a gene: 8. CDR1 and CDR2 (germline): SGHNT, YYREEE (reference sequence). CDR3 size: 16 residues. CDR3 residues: CASSLSTSGSRDEQFF. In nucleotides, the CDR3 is TGTGCCAGCAGCTTGAGTACTAGCGGGAGCAGGGATGAGCAGTTCTTC.

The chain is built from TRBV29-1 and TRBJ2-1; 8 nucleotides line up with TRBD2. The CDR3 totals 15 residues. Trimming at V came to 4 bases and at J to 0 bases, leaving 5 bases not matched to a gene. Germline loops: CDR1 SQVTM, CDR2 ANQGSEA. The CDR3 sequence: CSVVGLAGSYNEQFF. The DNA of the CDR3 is TGCAGCGTTGTTGGCCTAGCGGGCTCCTACAATGAGCAGTTCTTC.

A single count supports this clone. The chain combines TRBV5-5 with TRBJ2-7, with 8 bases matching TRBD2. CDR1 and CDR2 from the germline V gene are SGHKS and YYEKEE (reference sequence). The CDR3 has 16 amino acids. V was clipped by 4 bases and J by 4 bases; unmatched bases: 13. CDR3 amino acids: CASSPQDGLAAYEQYF. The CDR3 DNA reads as TGTGCCAGCAGCCCCCAAGACGGACTAGCCGCGTACGAGCAGTACTTC.

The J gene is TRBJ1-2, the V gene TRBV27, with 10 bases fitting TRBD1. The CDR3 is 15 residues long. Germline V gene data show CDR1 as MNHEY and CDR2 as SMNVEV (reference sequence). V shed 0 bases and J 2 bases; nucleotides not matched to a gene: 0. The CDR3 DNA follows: TGTGCCAGCAGTTTATCGGGACAGGGGAACTATGGCTACACCTTC. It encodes CASSLSGQGNYGYTF.

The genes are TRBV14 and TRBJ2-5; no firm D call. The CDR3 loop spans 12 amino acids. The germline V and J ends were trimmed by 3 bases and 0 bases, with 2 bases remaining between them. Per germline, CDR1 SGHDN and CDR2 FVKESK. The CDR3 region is CASSQYQETQYF. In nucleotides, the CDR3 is TGTGCCAGCAGCCAGTACCAAGAGACCCAGTACTTC.

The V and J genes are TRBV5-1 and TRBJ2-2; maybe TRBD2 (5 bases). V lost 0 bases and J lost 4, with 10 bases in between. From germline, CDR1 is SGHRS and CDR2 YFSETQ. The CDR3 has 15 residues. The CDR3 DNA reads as TGCGCCAGCAGCTTGGACACTAGAGGCACCGGGGAGCTGTTTTTT. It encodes CASSLDTRGTGELFF. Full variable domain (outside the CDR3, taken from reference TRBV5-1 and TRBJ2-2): KAGVTQTPRYLIKTRGQQVTLSCSPISGHRSVSWYQQTPGQGLQFLFEYFSETQRNKGNFPGRFSGRQFSNSRSEMNVSTLELGDSALYLCASSLDTRGTGELFFGEGSRLTVL.

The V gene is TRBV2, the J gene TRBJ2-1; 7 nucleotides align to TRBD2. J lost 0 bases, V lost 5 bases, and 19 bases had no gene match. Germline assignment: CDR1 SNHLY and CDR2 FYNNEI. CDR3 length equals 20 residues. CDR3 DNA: TGTGCCAGCAGTCCCTCGCGGGAGAGACCGACCTATAGCTCCTACAATGAGCAGTTCTTC. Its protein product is CASSPSRERPTYSSYNEQFF. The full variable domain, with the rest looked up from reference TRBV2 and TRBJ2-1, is EPEVTQTPSHQVTQMGQEVILRCVPISNHLYFYWYRQILGQKVEFLVSFYNNEISEKSEIFDDQFSVERPDGSNFTLKIRSTKLEDSAMYFCASSPSRERPTYSSYNEQFFGPGTRLTVL.

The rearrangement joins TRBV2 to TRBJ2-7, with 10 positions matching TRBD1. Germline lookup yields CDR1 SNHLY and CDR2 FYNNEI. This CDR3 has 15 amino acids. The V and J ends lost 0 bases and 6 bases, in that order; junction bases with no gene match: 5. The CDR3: CASSEARDRGAEQYF. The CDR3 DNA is TGTGCCAGCAGTGAAGCCCGGGACAGGGGCGCCGAGCAGTACTTC.

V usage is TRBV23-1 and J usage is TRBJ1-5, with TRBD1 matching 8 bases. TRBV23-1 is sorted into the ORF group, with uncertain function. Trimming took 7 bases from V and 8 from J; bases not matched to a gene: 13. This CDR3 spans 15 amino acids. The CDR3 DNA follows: TGCGCCAGCAATCCGGGACAGGCCCATCCGAAGCCCCAGCATTTT. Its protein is CASNPGQAHPKPQHF.

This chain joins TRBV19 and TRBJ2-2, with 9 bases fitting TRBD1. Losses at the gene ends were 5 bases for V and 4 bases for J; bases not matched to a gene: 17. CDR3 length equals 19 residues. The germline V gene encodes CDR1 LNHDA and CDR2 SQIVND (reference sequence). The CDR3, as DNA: TGTGCCAGTAGTGCTTCTGGGGACAGGGAAGTATTTTTCACCGGGGAGCTGTTTTTT. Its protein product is CASSASGDREVFFTGELFF.

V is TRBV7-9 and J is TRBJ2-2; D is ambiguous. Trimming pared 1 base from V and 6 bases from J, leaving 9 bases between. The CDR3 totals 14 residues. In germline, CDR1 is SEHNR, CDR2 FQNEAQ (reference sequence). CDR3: CASSLESPAGELFF. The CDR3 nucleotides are TGTGCCAGCAGCTTAGAGAGCCCTGCCGGGGAGCTGTTTTTT.

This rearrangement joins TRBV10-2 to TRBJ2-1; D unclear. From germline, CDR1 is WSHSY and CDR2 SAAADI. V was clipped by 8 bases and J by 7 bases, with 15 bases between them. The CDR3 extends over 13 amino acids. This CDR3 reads CASEGRYVNEQFF. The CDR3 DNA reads TGCGCCAGCGAAGGTCGCTACGTAAATGAGCAGTTCTTC.